This T cell receptor (beta chain) is drawn from a study of blood T cell repertoires in COVID-19. At the level of the study: Sites across the United States, Italy and Spain contributed samples from acute and convalescent COVID-19. The analysed material was cDNA or gDNA that came from T cells, B-cell-depleted T cells, or PBMCs.

Original handling: Amplification of reference gene primers was used by the study to estimate nucleated cell counts. Measured with immunoSEQ multiplex PCR; TCRdb has only the in-frame clones, and not every one. The DNA was the basis for D and trimming; V, J and clone size are from that table. The sample carries 240,000 or so clones, approximately 87% recorded once. The CDR3 sequence is 13 residues long. The germline V gene encodes CDR1 MDHEN and CDR2 SYDVKM. V was pared by 6 bases and J by 1 base, with 9 bases between. The TCR comes from a man aged 55-75 years with acute or convalescent COVID-19. The rearrangement links TRBV28 to TRBJ1-1; tentative D call: TRBD1 (5 bases). The sequenced material came from peripheral blood. CDR3 region: CASRGTGNTEAFF. As DNA, the CDR3 is TGTGCCAGCAGGGGGACTGGGAACACTGAAGCTTTCTTT.